These 20 T cell receptor beta chains were sequenced from one sample in a study of cytomegalovirus exposure and HLA in healthy donors. The PCR was carried out with 60 Vbeta primers and 13 Jbeta primers. Assay used: immunoSEQ multiplex PCR; TCRdb lists only in-frame clones, some missing. The sample holds about 140,000 clones; roughly 85% are singletons and the top ten take about 1.6%. The sample taken for sequencing was PBMCs. The origin of the receptors is a man aged 35 to 55 in good health and CMV-seronegative.

Points on this clone: The same CDR3 can be traced to other DNA sequences in this sample. The chain employs TRBV28 and TRBJ1-2; D is unresolved. The CDR3 consists of 13 residues. The V end lost 2 bases, the J end lost 3 bases, and 7 bases lay between the germline ends. The germline V gene encodes CDR1 MDHEN and CDR2 SYDVKM. The CDR3 sequence: CASSLGPYYGYTF. The CDR3 DNA sequence: TGTGCCAGCAGTTTAGGGCCTTACTATGGCTACACCTTC.

The J gene is TRBJ2-7, the V gene TRBV6-1, with TRBD1 as a possible D gene (6 bases). In germline, CDR1 is MNHNS, CDR2 SASEGT. The CDR3 consists of 14 residues. V was cut by 1 base and J by 3 bases, with 10 bases left in between. CDR3 residues: CASSEGGTIYEQYF. Here the CDR3 DNA reads TGTGCCAGCAGTGAAGGGGGGACAATCTACGAGCAGTACTTC.

The chain couples TRBV6-1 to TRBJ2-5; TRBD2 is a possible D gene (6 bases). The germline gives CDR1 MNHNS, CDR2 SASEGT. Trimming took 1 base from V and 5 from J, leaving 11 bases between them. The CDR3 has 14 residues. The CDR3, as DNA: TGTGCCAGCAGTGAAGGGGGGGTAGGGGAGACCCAGTACTTC. Its translation is CASSEGGVGETQYF.

The chain uses TRBV4-1 and TRBJ2-6; 8 nucleotides agree with TRBD2. The J segment lost 4 bases and the V segment lost 4 bases, leaving 6 bases of the junction unmatched. Germline CDR1 and CDR2: MGHRA and YSYEKL. This CDR3 contains 16 residues. The CDR3 loop is CASSRGGLLGANVLTF. CDR3 nucleotides: TGCGCCAGCAGCCGCGGGGGGCTACTAGGGGCCAACGTCCTGACTTTC.

V gene TRBV27 combines with J gene TRBJ2-2; 7 bases are a match to TRBD1. The CDR3 spans 16 residues. Germline CDR1 reads MNHEY; CDR2 reads SMNVEV (reference sequence). Unmatched junction bases numbered 11, after V lost 5 bases and J lost 5 bases. As DNA, the CDR3 is TGTGCCAGCAGTCCTTATTGGACAGGTCGGACCGGGGAGCTGTTTTTT. Residues: CASSPYWTGRTGELFF.

V gene TRBV20-1 combines with J gene TRBJ1-4, with unresolved D. This CDR3 has 11 amino acids. Germline loops: CDR1 DFQATT, CDR2 SNEGSKA (reference sequence). Trimming took off 2 bases at V and 8 bases at J, with 6 bases between the two ends. CDR3: CSARIREKLFF. The CDR3 bases are TGCAGTGCTAGAATACGGGAAAAACTGTTTTTT.

A note on this clone: A read error may produce the germline difference seen at one junction end. The rearrangement links TRBV28 to TRBJ2-5, with D perhaps TRBD2 (6 bases). CDR3 length: 15 residues. The V gene's germline CDR1 is MDHEN and CDR2 SYDVKM. Here the CDR3 reads CATVEGVGLQETQHF. DNA for the CDR3: TGTGCCACTGTGGAGGGCGTGGGCCTCCAAGAGACCCAGCACTTC.

The chain recombines TRBV11-2 with TRBJ2-7, with TRBD2 matching 10 bases. Germline V gene sequence: CDR1 SGHAT, CDR2 FQNNGV. The CDR3 runs 14 residues. V gave up 7 bases and J gave up 3 bases; unmatched junction bases: 6. The CDR3 region has the DNA TGTGCCAGCACCCGGACTAGCGGTGGCTACGAGCAGTACTTC. It yields the protein CASTRTSGGYEQYF.

The rearrangement joins TRBV28 to TRBJ1-1, with a possible D match to TRBD1 (5 bases). The V and J ends lost 2 bases and 3 bases respectively, with 10 bases between them. The CDR3 totals 14 residues. Germline lookup yields CDR1 MDHEN and CDR2 SYDVKM. The CDR3 DNA reads TGTGCCAGCAGTTTAGCCGGGGGAGACACTGAAGCTTTCTTT. As protein: CASSLAGGDTEAFF.

V gene TRBV6-6 combines with J gene TRBJ1-1; no clear D. V lost 6 bases and J lost 1, with 9 bases in between. Germline CDR1 reads MNHNY; CDR2 reads SVGAGI (reference sequence). This CDR3 spans 13 amino acids. In DNA, the CDR3 is TGTGCCAGCAGGTTTACGGGGAACACTGAAGCTTTCTTT. Translated: CASRFTGNTEAFF.

This clone turned up a few times. This chain uses TRBV27 with TRBJ1-1; D is possibly TRBD1 (5 bases). The CDR3 length is 14 residues. CDR1 is MNHEY and CDR2 is SMNVEV in the germline V gene (reference sequence). Trimming shortened V by 6 bases and J by 5 bases, and 16 bases separated the two germline ends. CDR3 in amino acids: CASRPREKRTEAFF. Written as DNA, the CDR3 is TGTGCCAGCAGACCCAGGGAAAAAAGAACTGAAGCTTTCTTT.

The V and J genes are TRBV4-2 and TRBJ2-7, with D unresolved. This CDR3 spans 14 amino acids. Germline CDR1 LGHNA, CDR2 YNFKEQ. V gave up 4 bases and J gave up 2 bases, with 12 bases separating them. DNA for the CDR3: TGTGCCAGCAGCCGAAACCTAGAAACCTACGAGCAGTACTTC. This codes for CASSRNLETYEQYF.

This rearrangement joins TRBV7-2 to TRBJ2-5; 8 nucleotides align to TRBD2. CDR3 length: 15 amino acids. Germline CDR1 is SGHTA and CDR2 is FQGNSA. Germline trimming cut 5 bases from V and 5 bases from J; bases unmatched to any gene: 10. CDR3 residues: CASSLRAGVGETQYF. CDR3 nucleotides: TGTGCCAGCAGCCTTAGAGCGGGAGTTGGGGAGACCCAGTACTTC.

V is TRBV5-4 and J is TRBJ1-2; D is uncertain. CDR3 size: 14 residues. V shed 4 bases and J shed 2 bases, with 12 bases lying between them. Germline loops: CDR1 SGHNT, CDR2 YYREEE (reference sequence). CDR3: CASSPQAGNYGYTF. DNA for the CDR3: TGTGCCAGCAGCCCCCAGGCGGGGAACTATGGCTACACCTTC.

This chain joins TRBV19 and TRBJ1-1; no clear D. Trimming took off 5 bases at V and 0 bases at J, with 19 bases between the two ends. CDR1 and CDR2 from the germline V gene are LNHDA and SQIVND (reference sequence). The CDR3 has 17 residues. The CDR3: CASSSLGDAILNTEAFF. CDR3 in DNA: TGTGCCAGTAGTTCCCTCGGGGATGCGATTTTGAACACTGAAGCTTTCTTT.

V and J are TRBV18 and TRBJ2-7, with D perhaps matching TRBD1 (6 bases). This CDR3 comprises 14 residues. Germline values: CDR1 KGHSH, CDR2 LQKENI. Trimming took off 5 bases at V and 6 bases at J, with 17 bases between the two ends. CDR3 bases: TGTGCCAGCTCATCGACGTTGACAGGTCGCGAGCAGTACTTC. It specifies CASSSTLTGREQYF.

Turning to this clone: No conserved phenylalanine or tryptophan ends this CDR3, so it is likely a read error. The gene calls are TRBV19 and TRBJ1-2, with D unclear. V dropped 5 bases and J dropped 3 bases, with 16 bases sitting between them. Germline CDR1 and CDR2: LNHDA and SQIVND (reference sequence). This CDR3 has 15 amino acids. The chain's CDR3 is CASSWEDMMDYGYTL. The CDR3 DNA reads TGTGCCAGTAGTTGGGAAGACATGATGGACTATGGCTACACCCTC.

This clone was observed once. The chain combines TRBV7-2 with TRBJ1-1; D is possibly TRBD1 (5 bases). Trimming stripped 7 bases from V and 6 bases from J, with 18 bases between. CDR3 length equals 14 residues. The germline gives CDR1 SGHTA, CDR2 FQGNSA. The CDR3 DNA sequence: TGTGCCAGCACCCCGCTTAGGGCGGGGGCTGAAGCTTTCTTT. Protein: CASTPLRAGAEAFF.

This sequence joins TRBV14 and TRBJ1-6; D might be TRBD1 (5 bases). Per the germline V gene, CDR1 is SGHDN and CDR2 is FVKESK. Trimming took off 4 bases at V and 11 bases at J, with 12 bases between the two ends. CDR3 length: 13 amino acids. CDR3 DNA sequence: TGTGCCAGCAGCCTCTGGGGGGAGACACCCCTCCACTTT. Its translation is CASSLWGETPLHF. The whole variable domain, remainder taken from reference TRBV14 and TRBJ1-6, is EAGVTQFPSHSVIEKGQTVTLRCDPISGHDNLYWYRRVMGKEIKFLLHFVKESKQDESGMPNNRFLAERTGGTYSTLKVQPAELEDSGVYFCASSLWGETPLHFGNGTRLTVT.

In DNA, the CDR3 is TGTGCCAGCAAAGCGGGTGGCTCCTACAATGAGCAGTTCTTC. This gives the protein CASKAGGSYNEQFF. The V and J genes are TRBV7-2 and TRBJ2-1; D perhaps matches TRBD2 (6 bases). There are 14 residues in the CDR3. Per germline, CDR1 SGHTA and CDR2 FQGNSA. Between the trimmed V and J ends, which lost 7 bases and 0 bases, there was a span of 10 bases.